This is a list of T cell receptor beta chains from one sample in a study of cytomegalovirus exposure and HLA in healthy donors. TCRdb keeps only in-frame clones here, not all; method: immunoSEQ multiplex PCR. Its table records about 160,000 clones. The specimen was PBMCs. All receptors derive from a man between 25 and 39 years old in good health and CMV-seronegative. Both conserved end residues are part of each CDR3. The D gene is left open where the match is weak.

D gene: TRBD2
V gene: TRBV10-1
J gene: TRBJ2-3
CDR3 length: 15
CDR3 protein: CASSAGVSSTDTQYF
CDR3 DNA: TGCGCCAGCAGCGCGGGAGTCTCCAGTACAGATACGCAGTATTTT

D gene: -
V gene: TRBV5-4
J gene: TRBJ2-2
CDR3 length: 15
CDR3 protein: CASSSNGRTAGELFF
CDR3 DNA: TGTGCCAGCAGCTCAAACGGGAGAACTGCCGGGGAGCTGTTTTTT

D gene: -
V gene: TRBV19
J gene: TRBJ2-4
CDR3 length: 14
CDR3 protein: CASSRRRSGDIQYF
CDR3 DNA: TGTGCCAGTAGTCGTCGACGGTCGGGAGACATTCAGTACTTC

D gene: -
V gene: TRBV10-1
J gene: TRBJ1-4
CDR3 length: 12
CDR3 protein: CASSGQGEKLFF
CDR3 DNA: TGCGCCAGCAGTGGACAAGGAGAAAAACTGTTTTTT

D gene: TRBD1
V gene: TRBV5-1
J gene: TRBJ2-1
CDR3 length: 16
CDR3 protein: CASSLTGVTPINEQFF
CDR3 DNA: TGCGCCAGCAGCTTGACAGGGGTGACTCCAATAAATGAGCAGTTCTTC

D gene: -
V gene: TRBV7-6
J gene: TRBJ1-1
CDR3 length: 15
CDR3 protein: CASSTVTGLGTEAFF
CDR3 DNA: TGTGCCAGCAGCACCGTTACAGGGCTAGGCACTGAAGCTTTCTTT

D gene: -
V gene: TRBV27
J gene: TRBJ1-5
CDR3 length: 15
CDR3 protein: CASSPTSYSNQPQHF
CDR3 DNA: TGTGCCAGCAGTCCAACTTCGTATAGCAATCAGCCCCAGCATTTT

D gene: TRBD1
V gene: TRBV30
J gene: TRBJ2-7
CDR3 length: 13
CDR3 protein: CAWSTGTDYEQYF
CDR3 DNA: TGTGCCTGGTCTACCGGGACAGACTACGAGCAGTACTTC

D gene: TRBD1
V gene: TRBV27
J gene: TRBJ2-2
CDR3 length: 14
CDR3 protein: CASIDRANTGELFF
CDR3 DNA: TGTGCCAGCATCGACAGGGCAAACACCGGGGAGCTGTTTTTT

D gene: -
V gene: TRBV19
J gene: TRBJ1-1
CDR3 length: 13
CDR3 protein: CASSEQKDTEAFF
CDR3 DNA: TGTGCCAGTTCGGAGCAGAAGGACACTGAAGCTTTCTTT

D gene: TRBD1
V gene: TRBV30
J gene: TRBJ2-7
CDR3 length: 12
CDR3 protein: CAWSTDRAEQYF
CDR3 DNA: TGTGCCTGGAGTACTGACAGGGCCGAGCAGTACTTC

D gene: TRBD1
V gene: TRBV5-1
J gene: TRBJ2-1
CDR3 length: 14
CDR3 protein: CASSSGTGYNEQFF
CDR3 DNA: TGCGCCAGCAGTTCCGGGACAGGTTACAATGAGCAGTTCTTC

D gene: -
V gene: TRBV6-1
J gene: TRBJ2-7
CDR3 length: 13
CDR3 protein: CASKSGQGYEQYF
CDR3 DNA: TGTGCCAGCAAATCTGGGCAGGGTTACGAGCAGTACTTC

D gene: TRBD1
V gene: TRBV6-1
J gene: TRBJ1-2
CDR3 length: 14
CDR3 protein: CASSTGQGLYGYTF
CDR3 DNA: TGTGCCAGCAGTACGGGACAGGGTCTATATGGCTACACCTTC

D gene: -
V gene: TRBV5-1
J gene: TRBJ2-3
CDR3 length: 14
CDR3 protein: CASSLRGPTDTQYF
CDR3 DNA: TGCGCCAGCAGCCTCAGGGGACCCACAGATACGCAGTATTTT

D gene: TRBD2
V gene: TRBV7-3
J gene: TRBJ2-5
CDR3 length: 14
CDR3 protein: CASSLGGPRETQYF
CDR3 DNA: TGTGCCAGCAGCTTGGGAGGGCCGAGGGAGACCCAGTACTTC

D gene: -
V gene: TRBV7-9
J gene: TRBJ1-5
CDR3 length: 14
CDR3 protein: CASSWAGGNQPQHF
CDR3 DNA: TGTGCCAGCAGCTGGGCGGGGGGCAATCAGCCCCAGCATTTT

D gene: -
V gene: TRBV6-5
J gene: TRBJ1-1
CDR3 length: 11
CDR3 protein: CASSKNTEAFF
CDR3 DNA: TGTGCCAGCAGCAAAAACACTGAAGCTTTCTTT

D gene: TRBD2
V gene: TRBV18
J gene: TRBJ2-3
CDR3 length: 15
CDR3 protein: CASSQGLAVLGEVDF
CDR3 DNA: TGTGCCAGCTCACAAGGACTAGCGGTTTTAGGGGAGGTTGATTTT

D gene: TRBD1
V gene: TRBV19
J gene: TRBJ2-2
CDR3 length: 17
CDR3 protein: CASSEDRVRSSPGELFF
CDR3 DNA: TGTGCCAGTAGTGAGGACAGGGTTCGAAGTTCCCCCGGGGAGCTGTTTTTT

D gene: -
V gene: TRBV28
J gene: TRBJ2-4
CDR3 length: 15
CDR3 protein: CASSPTGLAKNIQYF
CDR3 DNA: TGTGCCAGCAGTCCGACAGGCCTAGCCAAAAACATTCAGTACTTC

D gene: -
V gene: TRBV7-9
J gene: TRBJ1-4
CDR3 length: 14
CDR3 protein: CASSLDQGSEKLFF
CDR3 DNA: TGTGCCAGCAGCTTAGACCAGGGGAGCGAAAAACTGTTTTTT

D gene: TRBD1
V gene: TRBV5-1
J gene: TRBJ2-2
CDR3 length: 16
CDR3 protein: CASSFRDRTNTGELFF
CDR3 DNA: TGCGCCAGCAGCTTTCGGGACAGGACTAACACCGGGGAGCTGTTTTTT

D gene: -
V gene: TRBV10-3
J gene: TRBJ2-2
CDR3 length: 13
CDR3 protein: CAIETGNTGELFF
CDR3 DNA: TGTGCCATCGAGACAGGGAACACCGGGGAGCTGTTTTTT

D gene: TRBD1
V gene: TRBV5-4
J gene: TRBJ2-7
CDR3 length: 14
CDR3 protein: CASSKGQGSYEQYF
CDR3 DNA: TGTGCCAGCAGTAAGGGACAGGGTAGTTACGAGCAGTACTTC

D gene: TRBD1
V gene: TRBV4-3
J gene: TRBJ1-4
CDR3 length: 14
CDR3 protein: CASSPGQGTEKLFF
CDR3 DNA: TGCGCCAGCAGCCCGGGACAGGGAACTGAAAAACTGTTTTTT

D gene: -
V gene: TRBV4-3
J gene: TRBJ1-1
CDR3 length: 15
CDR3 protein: CASSQDLGGITEAFF
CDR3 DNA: TGCGCCAGCAGCCAAGATCTGGGAGGGATTACTGAAGCTTTCTTT

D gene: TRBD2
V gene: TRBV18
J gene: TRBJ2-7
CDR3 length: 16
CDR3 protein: CASSPTTGLAGSEQYF
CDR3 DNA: TGTGCCAGCTCACCTACTACCGGACTAGCGGGATCCGAGCAGTACTTC

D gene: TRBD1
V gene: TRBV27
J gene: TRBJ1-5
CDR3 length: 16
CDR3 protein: CASSLRQGGYNQPQHF
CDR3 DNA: TGTGCCAGCAGTTTAAGACAGGGGGGATACAATCAGCCCCAGCATTTT

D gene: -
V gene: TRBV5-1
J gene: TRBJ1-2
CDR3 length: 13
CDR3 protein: CASSNNGEEGYTF
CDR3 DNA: TGCGCCAGCAGCAACAACGGGGAAGAGGGCTACACCTTC

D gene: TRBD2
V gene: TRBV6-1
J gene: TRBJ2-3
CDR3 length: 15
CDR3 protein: CASSEAAGATDTQYF
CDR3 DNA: TGTGCCAGCAGTGAAGCGGCGGGAGCCACAGATACGCAGTATTTT

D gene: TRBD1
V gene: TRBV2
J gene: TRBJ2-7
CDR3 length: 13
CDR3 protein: CASTRDRTYEQYF
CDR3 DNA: TGTGCCAGCACCCGGGACAGGACCTACGAGCAGTACTTC

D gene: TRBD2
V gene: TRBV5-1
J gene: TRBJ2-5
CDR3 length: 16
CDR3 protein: CASSLGLAGIGETQYF
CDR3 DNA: TGCGCCAGCAGCTTGGGACTAGCGGGAATAGGAGAGACCCAGTACTTC

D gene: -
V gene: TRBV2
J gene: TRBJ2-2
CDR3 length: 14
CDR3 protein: CASRRWQATGELFF
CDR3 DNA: TGTGCCAGCAGGCGATGGCAGGCGACCGGGGAGCTGTTTTTT

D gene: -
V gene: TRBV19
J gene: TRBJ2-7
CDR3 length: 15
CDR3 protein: CASSRSASLTYEQYF
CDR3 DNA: TGTGCCAGTAGTAGGTCAGCTAGCCTAACCTACGAGCAGTACTTC

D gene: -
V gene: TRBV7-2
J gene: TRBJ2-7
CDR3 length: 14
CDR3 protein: CASSFHREGYEQYF
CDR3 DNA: TGTGCCAGCAGCTTTCACAGGGAGGGTTACGAGCAGTACTTC

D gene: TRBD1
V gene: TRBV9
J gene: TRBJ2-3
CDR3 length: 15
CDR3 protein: CASRRGQGEIDTQYF
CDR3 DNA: TGTGCCAGCAGGCGGGGACAGGGAGAAATAGATACGCAGTATTTT

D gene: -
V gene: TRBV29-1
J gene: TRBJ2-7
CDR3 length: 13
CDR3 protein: CSVLRPGTYEQYF
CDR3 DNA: TGCAGCGTTTTACGACCGGGAACCTACGAGCAGTACTTC

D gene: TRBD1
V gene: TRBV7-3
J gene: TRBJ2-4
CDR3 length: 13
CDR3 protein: CASSWDRKNIQYF
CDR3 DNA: TGTGCCAGCAGCTGGGACAGGAAAAACATTCAGTACTTC

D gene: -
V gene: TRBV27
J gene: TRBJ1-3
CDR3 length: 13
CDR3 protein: CASSSGSGNTIYF
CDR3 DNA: TGTGCCAGCAGTTCGGGGTCTGGAAACACCATATATTTT

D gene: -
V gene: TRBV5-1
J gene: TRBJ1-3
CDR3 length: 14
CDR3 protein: CASSLVSSGNTIYF
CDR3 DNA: TGCGCCAGCAGCTTGGTGAGCTCTGGAAACACCATATATTTT

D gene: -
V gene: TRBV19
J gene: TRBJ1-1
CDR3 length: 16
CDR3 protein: CASSISTGQFGTEAFF
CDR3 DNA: TGTGCCAGTAGTATATCGACAGGTCAATTCGGTACTGAAGCTTTCTTT